Listed below are T cell receptor beta chains from one sample, sequenced in a study of regulatory T cells in long-lasting Graves disease. MiXCR, applied by TCRdb to the multiplex PCR reads, yields one record per CDR3 protein. The table includes approximately 350,000 distinct CDR3 sequences, roughly 17% detected once. This sample also appeared in a second study, on T cells in Graves' hyperthyroidism and ophthalmopathy.

This specimen consisted of peripheral blood mononuclear cells (PBMCs), obtained at new diagnosis, from a patient treated with antithyroid drugs. These receptors were taken from a young woman with Graves disease. Both conserved end residues are part of each CDR3. D genes are given only for firm matches. Only part of the rows carry a size: once, few, many, or a class if the clone is expanded.

d_gene	j_gene	abundance	v_gene	CDR3nt	CDR3aa
TRBD1	TRBJ1-5	many	TRBV12-3/TRBV12-4	TGTGCCAGCACCTGGACAGGGGGACGACAGCCCCAGCATTTT	CASTWTGGRQPQHF
-	TRBJ2-6	-	TRBV7-9	TGTGCCAGCAGCCCCCGACGGGGGCCAGCTGGGGCCAACGTCCTGACTTTC	CASSPRRGPAGANVLTF
-	TRBJ1-4	-	TRBV20-1	TGCAGTGCTAGAGATGAAAAATTCCGTCCTCTTTTT	CSARDEKFRPLF
TRBD1	TRBJ2-5	-	TRBV2	TGTGCCAGCAGTCTCGACAGGGGCAAAGAGACCCAGTACTTC	CASSLDRGKETQYF
-	TRBJ1-5	-	TRBV28	TGTGCCAGCAGTTTACTGGGCCCTCAGCCCCAGCATTTT	CASSLLGPQPQHF
TRBD1	TRBJ2-7	many	TRBV30	TGTGCCTGGAGCGGGGACAGGGGGCGATACGAGCAGTACTTC	CAWSGDRGRYEQYF
-	TRBJ1-5	many	TRBV2	TGTGCCAGCAGTGAGCGCCAGGGCAATCAGCCCCAGCATTTT	CASSERQGNQPQHF
-	TRBJ1-2	many	TRBV28	TGTGCCAGCAGTACCCCCAACTATGGCTACACCTTC	CASSTPNYGYTF
TRBD1	TRBJ1-2	many	TRBV2	TGTGCCAGCAGTGAAGGACAGGGTGGCGGAGGAGGCTACACCTTC	CASSEGQGGGGGYTF
TRBD1	TRBJ2-1	many	TRBV11-2	TGTGCCAGCAGCCGGACCGGGACAGCTTACAATGAGCAGTTCTTC	CASSRTGTAYNEQFF
TRBD1	TRBJ1-2	-	TRBV14	TGTGCCAGCAGCCGGGACAGATTCTCATATGGCTACACCTTC	CASSRDRFSYGYTF